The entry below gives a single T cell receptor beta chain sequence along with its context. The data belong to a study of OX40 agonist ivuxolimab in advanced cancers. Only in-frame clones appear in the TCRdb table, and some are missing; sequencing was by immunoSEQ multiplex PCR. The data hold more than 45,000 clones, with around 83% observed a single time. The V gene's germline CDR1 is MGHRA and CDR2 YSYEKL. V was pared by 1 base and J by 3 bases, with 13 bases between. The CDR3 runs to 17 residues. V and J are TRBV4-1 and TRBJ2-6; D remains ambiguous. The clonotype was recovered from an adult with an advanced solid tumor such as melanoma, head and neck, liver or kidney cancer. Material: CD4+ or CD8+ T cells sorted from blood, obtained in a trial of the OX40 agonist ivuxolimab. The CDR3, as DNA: TGCGCCAGCAGCCAAGCCAACATGGGATTTGGGGCCAACGTCCTGACTTTC. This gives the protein CASSQANMGFGANVLTF.